This T cell receptor (beta chain) was profiled in a study of T-cell memory formation after mild COVID-19. With constant-segment primers, 5'RACE yielded cDNA libraries of TCR alpha and TCR beta that carried sample barcodes and UMIs. One entry per CDR3 protein, called by TCRdb with MiXCR from the 5' RACE reads. This table holds 200,000 or so distinct CDR3 sequences, 16% found once. This clonotype originated in an adult woman who had mild COVID-19 (a few samples of this study predate the infection). Cell type and time point are not known. Sequences were obtained from PBMCs or a T cell subset sorted from them (not recorded which).

Written as DNA, the CDR3 is TGTGCCAGCAGAACAGGGGGAGGCGGCTACACCTTC. Protein sequence: CASRTGGGGYTF. The chain couples TRBV6-2 or TRBV6-3 to TRBJ1-2; 8 nucleotides line up with TRBD1. The CDR3 totals 12 residues. Trimming cost V 6 bases and J 8 bases; bases outside gene matches: 5. CDR1 and CDR2 (germline): MNHEY, SVGEGT.